Following are 13 T cell receptor beta chains from one sample sequenced in a study of blood T cell repertoires in COVID-19. Only in-frame clones appear in the TCRdb table, and some are missing; sequencing was by immunoSEQ multiplex PCR. This repertoire shows tens of thousands of clones, roughly 71% found once; its top ten account for about 6.4%. Sequencing was carried out using peripheral blood. Every receptor here comes from a woman in her fifties or sixties with active or convalescent COVID-19.

The chain has TRBV7-9 and TRBJ1-6; possible D gene TRBD1, 6 bases. The V and J ends lost 5 bases and 0 bases respectively, with 8 bases between them. The CDR3 is 15 amino acids. The V gene's germline CDR1 is SEHNR and CDR2 FQNEAQ (reference sequence). The CDR3 DNA reads TGTGCCAGCAGCGAGGGGGTCTCCTATAATTCACCCCTCCACTTT. It specifies CASSEGVSYNSPLHF.

J is TRBJ2-1 and V is TRBV24-1; 7 bases are a match to TRBD1. Germline V gene sequence: CDR1 KGHDR, CDR2 SFDVKD. Germline trimming cut 7 bases from V and 0 bases from J; bases unmatched to any gene: 5. This CDR3 comprises 15 residues. The CDR3 spells CATSVTGSSYNEQFF. The CDR3 DNA follows: TGTGCCACCAGCGTGACAGGGAGCTCCTACAATGAGCAGTTCTTC.

The V and J genes are TRBV30 and TRBJ1-1, with D perhaps matching TRBD1 (6 bases). The CDR3 sequence is 13 residues long. V lost 4 bases, J lost 5 bases, and 14 bases lay in between. Per the germline V gene, CDR1 is GTSNPN and CDR2 is SVGIG (reference sequence). CDR3 nucleotide sequence: TGTGCCTGGACGGGGGGCCCGGGGACTGAAGCTTTCTTT. As protein: CAWTGGPGTEAFF.

V and J are TRBV7-9 and TRBJ1-1, with 7 bases matching TRBD1. Germline V gene lookup returns CDR1 SEHNR and CDR2 FQNEAQ (reference sequence). V was clipped by 1 base and J by 11 bases; unmatched bases: 10. CDR3 length: 14 amino acids. In nucleotides, the CDR3 is TGTGCCAGCAGCTTAGGAGTGACAGGGATCATTGCTTTCTTT. As protein: CASSLGVTGIIAFF.

The rearrangement links TRBV19 to TRBJ1-5; tentative D call: TRBD1 (5 bases). Trimming cost V 3 bases and J 0 bases, with 15 bases left between them. Germline assignment: CDR1 LNHDA and CDR2 SQIVND (reference sequence). This CDR3 is built from 17 residues. The CDR3 loop is CASSIIGQGYSNQPQHF. As DNA, the CDR3 is TGTGCCAGTAGTATCATCGGCCAGGGATATAGCAATCAGCCCCAGCATTTT.

The sample holds a few counts of this clone. The chain recombines TRBV19 with TRBJ2-7, with TRBD2 identical over 9 bases. Germline CDR1 and CDR2: LNHDA and SQIVND (reference sequence). The CDR3 runs 14 residues. Germline trimming cut 4 bases from V and 6 bases from J; bases unmatched to any gene: 7. CDR3 nucleotide sequence: TGTGCCAGTAGTAGTAGCGGGGGTAGGAGCGAGCAGTACTTC. The encoded protein is CASSSSGGRSEQYF.

This chain connects TRBV5-3 to TRBJ2-1, with no clear D. TRBV5-3 carries the ORF label, with uncertain function. The CDR3 totals 12 residues. V shed 2 bases and J shed 4 bases, with 4 bases lying between them. The DNA for the CDR3 is TGTGCCAGAAGCTTTCGGTACAATGAGCAGTTCTTC. This sequence encodes CARSFRYNEQFF.

V is TRBV30 and J is TRBJ1-4, with D possibly matching TRBD1 (5 bases). This CDR3 is built from 15 residues. The V and J ends lost 0 bases and 1 base respectively, with 9 bases between them. Germline CDR1 GTSNPN, CDR2 SVGIG (reference sequence). The CDR3 DNA reads as TGTGCCTGGAGTGTAGGGGCAGAAACTAATGAAAAACTGTTTTTT. This translates into CAWSVGAETNEKLFF.

V is TRBV5-8 and J is TRBJ1-2; perhaps TRBD1 as D (5 bases). Germline loops: CDR1 SGHTS, CDR2 YDEGEE. Trimming pared 0 bases from V and 6 bases from J, leaving 9 bases between. This CDR3 comprises 13 residues. The CDR3 nucleotides read TGTGCCAGCAGCTTGGACAGGCTTGATGGCTACACCTTC. As protein: CASSLDRLDGYTF. Full variable domain (rest looked up from reference TRBV5-8 and TRBJ1-2): EAGVTQSPTHLIKTRGQQATLRCSPISGHTSVYWYQQALGLGLQFLLWYDEGEERNRGNFPPRFSGRQFPNYSSELNVNALELEDSALYLCASSLDRLDGYTFGSGTRLTVV.

This clone came up a few times. As DNA, the CDR3 is TGCGCCAGCAGCCGATCCCCGTCACCGGGACTACCTCTTTTTGAGCAGTTCTTC. The encoded protein is CASSRSPSPGLPLFEQFF. This chain links TRBV4-3 with TRBJ2-1, with TRBD2 matching 7 bases. Trimming at V came to 4 bases and at J to 9 bases, leaving 21 bases not matched to a gene. The CDR3 is 18 residues long. The germline gives CDR1 LGHNA, CDR2 YSLEER.

This clone was detected only a few times. The CDR3 here is CASSLGSYEQYF. The CDR3 DNA follows: TGTGCCAGCAGCTTAGGCAGCTACGAGCAGTACTTC. The rearrangement uses TRBV11-1 and TRBJ2-7; D not resolved. In germline, CDR1 is SGHAT, CDR2 FQDESV (reference sequence). The CDR3 runs 12 residues. Trimming removed 1 base from V and 3 bases from J, with 4 bases in between. The full variable domain, completed using reference TRBV11-1 and TRBJ2-7, is EAEVAQSPRYKITEKSQAVAFWCDPISGHATLYWYRQILGQGPELLVQFQDESVVDDSQLPKDRFSAERLKGVDSTLKIQPAELGDSAMYLCASSLGSYEQYFGPGTRLTVT.

The chain combines TRBV28 with TRBJ1-2; 11 bases map to TRBD1. CDR3 length: 18 amino acids. Losses at the gene ends were 5 bases for V and 0 bases for J; bases not matched to a gene: 11. Germline assignment: CDR1 MDHEN and CDR2 SYDVKM. CDR3 in DNA: TGTGCCAGCAGTCCCTACGGACAGGGGGCCGGGGCTAACTATGGCTACACCTTC. Residues: CASSPYGQGAGANYGYTF.

This clone has only one observation. J is TRBJ1-1 and V is TRBV5-1; perhaps TRBD1 as D (5 bases). The CDR3 length is 17 residues. V was trimmed by 4 bases and J by 0 bases, leaving 19 bases between them. The germline V gene encodes CDR1 SGHRS and CDR2 YFSETQ. The CDR3 loop reads CASSPSVGRGMNTEAFF. CDR3 nucleotide sequence: TGCGCCAGCAGCCCGTCGGTGGGGAGGGGAATGAACACTGAAGCTTTCTTT.